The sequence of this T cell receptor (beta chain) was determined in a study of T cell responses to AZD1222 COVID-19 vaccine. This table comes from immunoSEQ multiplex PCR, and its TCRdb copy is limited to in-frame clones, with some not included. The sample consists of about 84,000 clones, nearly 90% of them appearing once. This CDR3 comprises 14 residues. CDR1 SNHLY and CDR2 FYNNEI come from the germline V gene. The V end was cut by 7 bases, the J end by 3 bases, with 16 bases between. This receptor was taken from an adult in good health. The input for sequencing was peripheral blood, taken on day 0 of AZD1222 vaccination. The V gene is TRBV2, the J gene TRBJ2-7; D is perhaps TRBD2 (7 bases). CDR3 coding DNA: TGTGCCAGCACCACAGGGAGGGTATACTACGAGCAGTACTTC. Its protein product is CASTTGRVYYEQYF.